These T cell receptor beta chains were read from a single sample in a study of T cells in Graves' hyperthyroidism and ophthalmopathy. TCRdb reprocessed the multiplex PCR reads via MiXCR and lists one record per CDR3 protein. The sample records roughly 380,000 distinct CDR3 sequences, 11% to 15% being singletons. Source material: blood. Receptors originate from a woman aged 55-75 years with Graves' hyperthyroidism. The CDR3 runs from the conserved cysteine through the conserved F or W.

V | CDR3
TRBV5-1 | CASSLVPGADETQYF
TRBV6-1 | CASRRAPTSGRMDEQYF
TRBV6-9 | CASSWTSGRSDTQYF
TRBV7-2 | CASSFFLAGAHEYF
TRBV20-1 | CSARPATGNSPLHF
TRBV5-6 | CASSSDRVPPPLEQYF
TRBV2 | CASSDGHTVQFF
TRBV19 | CASSIPRGKGNQPQHF
TRBV11-2 | CASSPGTLGYGYTF
TRBV11-2 | CASSSRLPSYNEQFF
TRBV12-3/TRBV12-4 | CASSIRGSEVYEQYF
TRBV4-1 | CASSRISGTVEGEQYF
TRBV28 | CASSSEIYGYTF
TRBV25-1 | CASRPSDGEAFF
TRBV5-4 | CASSTTVSGDTIYF
TRBV2 | CASSLDNEQYF
TRBV18 | CASSPPRAVTEAFF
TRBV12-3/TRBV12-4 | CASSSGNSGSQTQYF
TRBV5-1 | CASSSQTSTDTQYF
TRBV18 | CASSPTRDNNYGYTF
TRBV2 | CASNQARNTEAFF
TRBV5-1 | CASSLGHTEAFF
TRBV19 | CATDTSDTGELFF
TRBV6-2/TRBV6-3 | CASSYGTDYNEQFF
TRBV2 | CASRTGGANYGYTF
TRBV7-3 | CASSTQTSGRKYNEQFF
TRBV10-3 | CAISEEGGDQPQHF
TRBV4-2 | CASSRIANEQFF
TRBV3-1 | CASSQVTDSALSF
TRBV19 | CASSISYATNEKLFF
TRBV30 | CAWATGDTAVSYNEQFF
TRBV7-8 | CASSLEGGRDEQYF
TRBV3-1 | CASSQGSGAPRELFF
TRBV5-1 | CASSLGLAGGQETQYF
TRBV11-3 | CASSFGVTGELFF
TRBV12-5 | CASVPGAAGRETQYF
TRBV5-6 | CASSLVWEGLGEQYF
TRBV2 | CASLAGPGTQYF
TRBV2 | CATRTSGYEQYF
TRBV10-3 | CATVQGPSGNTIYF
TRBV2 | CASKGQGGVYEQYF
TRBV5-4 | CASSLDGGKNTEAFF
TRBV19 | CASSIGHEQYF
TRBV4-1 | CASSQLDLSGANVLTF
TRBV13 | CASSKKGLRDGNNEQFF
TRBV18 | CASSPGQAYEQFF
TRBV12-3/TRBV12-4 | CASSPYGLAATDTQYF
TRBV28 | CASSFGQGADKNQPQHF
TRBV20-1 | CSAPPRLAGSEETQFF
TRBV9 | CASSPRPTGELFF
TRBV24-1 | CATSLAGTNTDTQYF
TRBV7-9 | CASSLLAANTGELFF
TRBV28 | CASSGGGQALTYEQYF
TRBV7-8 | CASSLVGGQSSEAFF
TRBV14 | CARLLGRISNQPQHF
TRBV10-3 | CAISRDRKSNQPQHF
TRBV12-3/TRBV12-4 | CASSFRQGSLDEQFF